Sequencing of this T cell receptor (beta chain) was carried out in a study of shared clonotypes between healthy human individuals. Points from the study as a whole: Relative to memory subsets, naive subsets generally showed larger estimated richness. Investigators expected sequencing depth to affect clonotype sharing among donors. Across four donors, naive CD4 shared 5% to 6.5%, naive CD8 around 4%, memory CD4 2% to 2.5%, memory CD8 about 0.38%.

The table came from immunoSEQ multiplex PCR; TCRdb's copy has only in-frame clones and leaves some out. This table has fewer than 850,000 clones, roughly 87% appearing once. The germline gives CDR1 SGHRS, CDR2 YFSETQ. CDR3 size: 16 residues. Trimming removed 2 bases at V and 3 bases at J, with 17 bases between. Participating donors were healthy, HIV-negative adults free of recent acute infections or vaccinations. A word on this clone: The antigen is not known.

Sequencing input: memory CD8+ T cells from PBMCs. Specified subset: CD45RO+ cells pooled with CCR7-negative TemRA cells. J is TRBJ2-5 and V is TRBV5-1, with TRBD2 as a possible D gene (6 bases). The clonotype was recovered from a man between 18 and 35 years old in good health. Some clones in this sample may be carry-over from other donors' samples. The CDR3 DNA reads as TGCGCCAGCAGCTTCGTCGGGGACTCAAGAAAAGAGACCCAGTACTTC. Translated, it gives CASSFVGDSRKETQYF.